This T cell receptor (beta chain) stems from a study of CD8+ T cells in alopecia areata. Findings of the study overall: Both scalp clonality and the expanded CD8+ clones among the top 100 showed a significant decrease with tofacitinib.

Indicated treatment: oral pan-JAK inhibitor, 5-10 mg twice daily. Of note for this clone: Its antigen is not known.

CDR1 MNHEY and CDR2 SVGAGI come from the germline V gene. Trimming took off 0 bases at V and 3 bases at J, with 11 bases between the two ends. The CDR3 is 15 residues long. Extraction of RNA preceded its reverse transcription into cDNA, which served as the sequencing template. The protocol was immunoSEQ multiplex PCR, while the TCRdb copy is restricted to in-frame clones and leaves out a portion. The table has about 210,000 clones, less than 65% seen once; the top ten hold around 3.9%. This specimen was CD4+ T cells sorted from blood, taken at week 4, from a patient treated with tofacitinib. The sequence was obtained from a human donor with alopecia areata. The chain employs TRBV6-5 and TRBJ1-1; D unresolved. The CDR3 reads CASSYSIQWDTEAFF. CDR3 DNA sequence: TGTGCCAGCAGTTACTCGATACAGTGGGACACTGAAGCTTTCTTT.